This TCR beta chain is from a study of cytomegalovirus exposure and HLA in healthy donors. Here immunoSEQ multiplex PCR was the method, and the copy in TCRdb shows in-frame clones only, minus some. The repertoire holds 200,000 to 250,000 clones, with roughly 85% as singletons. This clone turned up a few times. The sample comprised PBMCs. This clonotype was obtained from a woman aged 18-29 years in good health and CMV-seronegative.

The CDR3 coding sequence is TGTGCCAGCAGCTCGGAGGAAACAGGGAGGGGCTACACCTTC. This encodes CASSSEETGRGYTF. The rearrangement uses TRBV7-6 and TRBJ1-2; D perhaps matches TRBD1 (6 bases). From germline, CDR1 is SGHVS and CDR2 FNYEAQ. Trimming cost V 4 bases and J 8 bases, with 17 bases left between them. This CDR3 is 14 amino acids long.